The next 14 T cell receptor beta chains were all read from a single sample in a study of blood T cell repertoires in COVID-19. Assay used: immunoSEQ multiplex PCR; TCRdb lists only in-frame clones, some missing. This table holds some 430,000 clones, 90% found once. Input material: PBMCs or T cells enriched from blood (not recorded which). The receptor set was obtained from a man younger than 30 who had recovered from COVID-19.

This chain joins TRBV9 and TRBJ2-1, with 10 positions matching TRBD2. V lost 0 bases and J lost 10; bases outside the gene matches: 10. The CDR3 is 16 amino acids. Per the germline V gene, CDR1 is SGDLS and CDR2 is YYNGEE. The CDR3 loop is CASSVALAGDPGEQFF. The CDR3 coding sequence is TGTGCCAGCAGCGTAGCTCTAGCGGGAGACCCGGGGGAGCAGTTCTTC.

This chain uses TRBV5-1 with TRBJ2-2, with no clear D. Between the trimmed V and J ends, which lost 1 base and 1 base, there was a span of 8 bases. Germline V gene lookup returns CDR1 SGHRS and CDR2 YFSETQ. This CDR3 comprises 15 residues. In nucleotides, the CDR3 is TGCGCCAGCAGCTTGCCGGTTGGGAACACCGGGGAGCTGTTTTTT. Protein product: CASSLPVGNTGELFF. Together with reference TRBV5-1 and TRBJ2-2, the CDR3 gives the full variable domain: KAGVTQTPRYLIKTRGQQVTLSCSPISGHRSVSWYQQTPGQGLQFLFEYFSETQRNKGNFPGRFSGRQFSNSRSEMNVSTLELGDSALYLCASSLPVGNTGELFFGEGSRLTVL.

The gene calls are TRBV7-9 and TRBJ2-1; 10 bases are shared with TRBD1. CDR3 size: 17 residues. Germline values: CDR1 SEHNR, CDR2 FQNEAQ (reference sequence). The V gene end was trimmed by 5 bases and the J gene end by 1 base; junction bases not matched to a gene: 8. The CDR3 reads CASSAGDRGVSYNEQFF. In nucleotides, the CDR3 is TGTGCCAGCAGCGCGGGGGACAGGGGTGTATCCTACAATGAGCAGTTCTTC.

The chain employs TRBV11-1 and TRBJ2-5; D may be TRBD1 (6 bases). Trimming left V 3 bases short and J 2 bases short, with 10 bases between. Germline CDR1 SGHAT, CDR2 FQDESV (reference sequence). The CDR3 is made up of 14 amino acids. The CDR3 nucleotides read TGTGCCAGCAGCTTCCGGGACACTCAAGAGACCCAGTACTTC. Translation: CASSFRDTQETQYF.

This chain uses TRBV18 with TRBJ1-6, with D unresolved. The germline CDR1 and CDR2 sequences are KGHSH and LQKENI. CDR3 length: 12 residues. Trimming pared 3 bases from V and 9 bases from J, leaving 6 bases between. Here the CDR3 DNA reads TGTGCCAGCTCACCTTCCCTTTCACCCCTCCACTTT. Translating it yields CASSPSLSPLHF.

This chain connects TRBV24-1 to TRBJ1-1; a weak D match, TRBD1 (6 bases). Germline loops: CDR1 KGHDR, CDR2 SFDVKD. The CDR3 consists of 13 residues. Trimming took 5 bases from V and 6 from J, leaving 12 bases between them. The CDR3 region has the DNA TGTGCCACCAGTGGCGCAGGGGCGGCTGAAGCTTTCTTT. This translates into CATSGAGAAEAFF.

This clone was observed a few times. The chain recombines TRBV28 with TRBJ1-6; possibly TRBD1 for D (6 bases). Germline loops: CDR1 MDHEN, CDR2 SYDVKM. The CDR3 is 16 amino acids. V shed 2 bases and J shed 7 bases, with 15 bases lying between them. The CDR3 DNA follows: TGTGCCAGCAGTTTAAGCGGGGGCGGGGCGAATTCACCCCTCCACTTT. Protein sequence: CASSLSGGGANSPLHF.

In regard to this clone: This sample includes further DNA sequences coding for the same CDR3. The chain combines TRBV28 with TRBJ1-5; D remains unclear. The CDR3 runs to 13 residues. V was clipped by 1 base and J by 4 bases, with 5 bases between them. CDR1 and CDR2 from the germline V gene are MDHEN and SYDVKM. CDR3 in amino acids: CASSLSGNQPQHF. The DNA for the CDR3 is TGTGCCAGCAGTTTATCGGGAAATCAGCCCCAGCATTTT.

The chain recombines TRBV29-1 with TRBJ1-1; D is unclear. Germline CDR1 reads SQVTM; CDR2 reads ANQGSEA. The CDR3 loop spans 14 amino acids. V was clipped by 1 base and J by 2 bases, with 11 bases between them. CDR3 coding DNA: TGCAGCGTTGAAGGCCGACACTCCAACACTGAAGCTTTCTTT. As protein: CSVEGRHSNTEAFF. Filled out from reference TRBV29-1 and TRBJ1-1, the complete variable domain reads SAVISQKPSRDICQRGTSLTIQCQVDSQVTMMFWYRQQPGQSLTLIATANQGSEATYESGFVIDKFPISRPNLTFSTLTVSNMSPEDSSIYLCSVEGRHSNTEAFFGQGTRLTVV.

This clone has just one count. The gene calls are TRBV27 and TRBJ1-5; 7 bases fit TRBD1. Trimming cost V 5 bases and J 6 bases; bases outside gene matches: 10. CDR1 and CDR2 from the germline V gene are MNHEY and SMNVEV (reference sequence). This CDR3 has 15 residues. In DNA form, the CDR3 reads TGTGCCAGCAGTCCGCGGGACAGACCCCTTCAGCCCCAGCATTTT. Amino acid sequence: CASSPRDRPLQPQHF.

The rearrangement joins TRBV19 to TRBJ1-6; a weak D match, TRBD1 (6 bases). V gave up 5 bases and J gave up 7 bases, with 12 bases separating them. The CDR3 spans 14 residues. Per germline, CDR1 LNHDA and CDR2 SQIVND (reference sequence). The CDR3 nucleotides are TGTGCCAGTAGTTCAAGAGGGGGAAATTCACCCCTCCACTTT. Its protein product is CASSSRGGNSPLHF.

This clone was seen many times. The genes are TRBV2 and TRBJ2-7; the D is unclear. V lost 6 bases to trimming and J lost 3 bases, with 15 bases between them. Germline V gives CDR1 SNHLY, CDR2 FYNNEI. The CDR3 loop spans 14 amino acids. The CDR3: CASRSAPGYYEQYF. The DNA of the CDR3 is TGTGCCAGCAGATCCGCCCCAGGTTACTACGAGCAGTACTTC.

The CDR3 nucleotides are TGTGCCAGCAGCGGAATTACAGGGCCGTACTACTATGGCTACACCTTC. Translation gives CASSGITGPYYYGYTF. The chain is built from TRBV27 and TRBJ1-2; perhaps TRBD1 as D (6 bases). V was clipped by 6 bases and J by 3 bases, with 20 bases between them. Per germline, CDR1 MNHEY and CDR2 SMNVEV (reference sequence). This CDR3 has 16 amino acids.

The J gene is TRBJ1-1, the V gene TRBV19, with D perhaps matching TRBD1 (5 bases). This CDR3 has 16 residues. Deletions cut 1 base from V and 1 base from J, with 13 bases between. CDR1 is LNHDA and CDR2 is SQIVND in the germline V gene (reference sequence). DNA of the CDR3: TGTGCCAGTAGTATAGCCCAGGGCTACAGGAACACTGAAGCTTTCTTT. Amino acid sequence: CASSIAQGYRNTEAFF.